This TCR beta chain stems from a study of blood T cell repertoires in COVID-19. Overall study context: Specimens from acute and convalescent COVID-19 originated in the United States, Italy and Spain. T cells, B-cell-depleted T cells, or PBMCs supplied cDNA or gDNA.

Per the authors' pipeline: Amplification with reference gene primers provided the estimates of nucleated cell counts. TCRdb's copy holds only in-frame clones and misses some; the assay was immunoSEQ multiplex PCR. V and J calls and clone size are copied from that table; D and trimming were computed from the DNA. The data show around 100,000 clones, about 88% seen once. V lost 1 base, J lost 7 bases, and 1 base stayed unmatched. CDR3 length: 12 residues. Germline V CDR1 and CDR2: SGHAT, FQNNGV. The sequenced material came from peripheral blood. This clonotype was obtained from a human donor in a cohort sampled during active COVID-19. V is TRBV11-2 and J is TRBJ2-7; 7 positions match TRBD2. The CDR3 DNA follows: TGTGCCAGCAGCTTAGCCGGGGGGGAGCAGTACTTC. It codes for CASSLAGGEQYF.